This TCR beta chain is drawn from a study of cytomegalovirus exposure and HLA in healthy donors. The study sampled nominally healthy donors, though unrecorded immune exposures were likely. V was pared by 1 base and J by 3 bases, with 9 bases between. The CDR3 consists of 14 residues. Germline V gene lookup returns CDR1 SGHVS and CDR2 FQNEAQ. PCR involved 60 Vbeta and 13 Jbeta primers. Clones were sequenced by immunoSEQ multiplex PCR, and TCRdb holds only the in-frame ones, with some missing. Its clone listing holds 150,000 to 200,000 clones. The gene calls are TRBV7-8 and TRBJ1-1, with D tentatively TRBD1 (6 bases). Sequences were obtained from PBMCs. This clonotype originated in a woman aged 60-75 years in good health and CMV-seronegative. CDR3 DNA: TGTGCCAGCAGCTTAGTTTCAGGGGACACTGAAGCTTTCTTT. As protein: CASSLVSGDTEAFF.